These 27 T cell receptor beta chains were all obtained from the same sample, sequenced in a study of blood T cell repertoires in COVID-19. The method was immunoSEQ multiplex PCR; TCRdb's version includes in-frame clones alone and lacks a portion of them. The sample shows roughly 430,000 clones, over 75% of them seen only once. The material sequenced was PBMCs or T cells enriched from blood (not recorded which). Receptors originate from a woman between 40 and 50 years old with acute COVID-19.

The J gene is TRBJ1-6, the V gene TRBV19; TRBD1 matches 7 bases. Germline loops: CDR1 LNHDA, CDR2 SQIVND (reference sequence). After removal of 3 bases from V and 8 bases from J, the junction contained 7 bases not matched to a gene. CDR3 length: 15 residues. As DNA, the CDR3 is TGTGCCAGTAGTATCGGAGGGGGCGAGGATTCACCCCTCCACTTT. Amino acid sequence: CASSIGGGEDSPLHF.

This chain uses TRBV6-6 with TRBJ1-1, with D tentatively TRBD1 (6 bases). The CDR3 totals 20 residues. The V gene's germline CDR1 is MNHNY and CDR2 SVGAGI (reference sequence). V was clipped by 5 bases and J by 1 base, with 29 bases between them. The CDR3 region is CASSPIIYTSQQGGNTEAFF. CDR3 in DNA: TGTGCCAGCAGTCCCATTATTTACACAAGCCAACAGGGTGGGAACACTGAAGCTTTCTTT.

This clone has a single count. This chain joins TRBV2 and TRBJ1-6, with 8 bases lining up with TRBD1. Germline V gene lookup returns CDR1 SNHLY and CDR2 FYNNEI. V shed 6 bases and J 6 bases; nucleotides not matched to a gene: 7. The CDR3 length is 15 residues. The CDR3 protein is CASSQQGVGNSPLHF. The CDR3 DNA follows: TGTGCCAGCAGCCAACAGGGGGTGGGTAATTCACCCCTCCACTTT.

This clone was detected only once. This chain uses TRBV5-8 with TRBJ1-2; D is undetermined. Trimming stripped 4 bases from V and 3 bases from J, with 4 bases between. The CDR3 is made up of 11 amino acids. Germline values: CDR1 SGHTS, CDR2 YDEGEE. The CDR3 loop is CASSPDYGYTF. The CDR3 region has the DNA TGTGCCAGCAGCCCCGACTATGGCTACACCTTC. The entire variable domain, with the rest obtained from reference TRBV5-8 and TRBJ1-2, is as follows: EAGVTQSPTHLIKTRGQQATLRCSPISGHTSVYWYQQALGLGLQFLLWYDEGEERNRGNFPPRFSGRQFPNYSSELNVNALELEDSALYLCASSPDYGYTFGSGTRLTVV.

The chain uses TRBV5-1 and TRBJ2-3; possible D gene TRBD1, 5 bases. V was shortened by 0 bases and J by 2 bases, with 10 bases between the two germline ends. Germline V lookup: CDR1 SGHRS, CDR2 YFSETQ. The CDR3 totals 15 residues. In nucleotides, the CDR3 is TGCGCCAGCAGCTTGGAAGGACACCTCACAGATACGCAGTATTTT. Residues: CASSLEGHLTDTQYF.

This chain links TRBV2 with TRBJ1-5; tentatively, D is TRBD1 (5 bases). V was trimmed by 6 bases and J by 0 bases, leaving 6 bases between them. Germline CDR1 is SNHLY and CDR2 is FYNNEI. CDR3 length equals 13 residues. The CDR3 sequence is CASRQDSNQPQHF. The CDR3 coding sequence is TGTGCCAGCAGACAGGATAGCAATCAGCCCCAGCATTTT.

The chain carries TRBV7-8 and TRBJ2-1; the match to TRBD2 covers 13 bases. Germline V CDR1 and CDR2: SGHVS, FQNEAQ. V dropped 0 bases and J dropped 5; count of bases not matched to a gene: 1. CDR3 length equals 16 residues. CDR3 sequence: CASSLATSGGHNEQFF. The CDR3 DNA sequence: TGTGCCAGCAGCTTAGCGACTAGCGGGGGGCACAATGAGCAGTTCTTC.

The V call is TRBV12-3 or TRBV12-4, the J call TRBJ1-6; TRBD1 agrees at 8 bases. This CDR3 is built from 13 residues. The J segment lost 9 bases and the V segment lost 6 bases, leaving 4 bases of the junction unmatched. Here the CDR3 reads CASSGQGFSPLHF. CDR3 DNA: TGTGCCAGCAGCGGACAGGGTTTTTCACCCCTCCACTTT.

V usage is TRBV5-1 and J usage is TRBJ1-1; tentative D call: TRBD1 (5 bases). Germline assignment: CDR1 SGHRS and CDR2 YFSETQ. V lost 4 bases and J lost 3, with 16 bases in between. This CDR3 is 15 amino acids long. The CDR3 DNA follows: TGCGCCAGCAGCCTGGAAGTGACAGACTACACTGAAGCTTTCTTT. Protein sequence: CASSLEVTDYTEAFF.

This clone was recorded only once. The chain links TRBV15 to TRBJ1-5; D is possibly TRBD1 (5 bases). This CDR3 region has 14 residues. Germline values: CDR1 LNHNV, CDR2 YYDKDF (reference sequence). The germline V and J ends were trimmed by 4 bases and 7 bases, with 14 bases remaining between them. The CDR3 is CATSTGTAGQPQHF. As DNA, the CDR3 is TGTGCCACCAGCACCGGGACCGCGGGGCAGCCCCAGCATTTT.

The chain is built from TRBV19 and TRBJ1-5; maybe TRBD1 (6 bases). The CDR3 spans 14 residues. Germline-derived CDR1 and CDR2 are LNHDA and SQIVND (reference sequence). V lost 1 base and J 7 bases, leaving 11 bases between the germline ends. The CDR3: CASSIVGGGQPQHF. Written as DNA, the CDR3 is TGTGCCAGTAGTATAGTTGGCGGGGGCCAGCCCCAGCATTTT.

The V call is TRBV5-6, the J call TRBJ2-1, with 7 bases lining up with TRBD1. The CDR3 has 12 residues. Per germline, CDR1 SGHDT and CDR2 YYEEEE. With V trimmed by 2 bases and J by 13 bases, 6 bases remained unmatched. CDR3: CASSFRQGTQFF. CDR3 bases: TGTGCCAGCAGCTTTCGACAGGGAACACAGTTCTTC.

The V gene is TRBV3-1 (or the pseudogene TRBV3-2), the J gene TRBJ2-1, with TRBD1 as a possible D gene (5 bases). V was cut by 4 bases and J by 6 bases, with 22 bases left in between. CDR3 size: 17 residues. Per the germline V gene, CDR1 is LGHDT and CDR2 is YNNKEL (reference sequence). The chain's CDR3 is CASSLTLVWQGGNEQFF. Written as DNA, the CDR3 is TGTGCCAGCAGCCTCACCCTAGTGTGGCAGGGCGGCAATGAGCAGTTCTTC.

The rearrangement joins TRBV29-1 to TRBJ2-2; TRBD1 matches 9 bases. The CDR3 contains 12 residues. Germline V lookup: CDR1 SQVTM, CDR2 ANQGSEA. V lost 7 bases and J lost 9; bases outside the gene matches: 6. The CDR3 bases are TGCAGCGGCGGGACAGGGAATCGGGAGCTGTTTTTT. Its protein product is CSGGTGNRELFF.

This chain joins TRBV24-1 and TRBJ2-7, with D possibly matching TRBD1 (5 bases). The length of the CDR3 is 16 residues. Germline V CDR1 and CDR2: KGHDR, SFDVKD. V lost 6 bases to trimming and J lost 1 base, with 18 bases between them. CDR3 sequence reads: CATSSLSRQRSYEQYF. The CDR3 coding sequence is TGTGCCACCAGTTCTTTATCAAGACAGAGGTCCTACGAGCAGTACTTC.

The chain uses TRBV18 and TRBJ1-5; 7 positions match TRBD1. The ends lost 4 bases at V and 3 bases at J; junction bases unmatched: 3. This CDR3 comprises 14 residues. Per germline, CDR1 KGHSH and CDR2 LQKENI. The CDR3 is CASSLQGFNQPQHF. Written as DNA, the CDR3 is TGTGCCAGCTCACTACAGGGGTTCAATCAGCCCCAGCATTTT.

The V call is TRBV7-2, the J call TRBJ2-4; D is unresolved. Germline values: CDR1 SGHTA, CDR2 FQGNSA. V lost 2 bases, J lost 8 bases, and 7 bases lay in between. This CDR3 comprises 12 residues. CDR3 DNA sequence: TGTGCCAGCAGCTTATGGGCAGACATTCAGTACTTC. Its translation is CASSLWADIQYF.

This clone was counted a single time. This chain uses TRBV11-2 with TRBJ2-7; perhaps TRBD1 as D (6 bases). Germline loops: CDR1 SGHAT, CDR2 FQNNGV. The CDR3 covers 14 residues. The V and J ends lost 3 bases and 2 bases respectively, with 11 bases between them. Here the CDR3 reads CASSFVGGAYEQYF. The CDR3 nucleotides are TGTGCCAGCAGCTTTGTAGGGGGTGCCTACGAGCAGTACTTC.

CDR3 sequence: CASSGHSYEQYF. The CDR3 nucleotides are TGCGCCAGCAGCGGCCACTCCTACGAGCAGTACTTC. The genes are TRBV5-1 and TRBJ2-7; no reliable D call. This CDR3 spans 12 amino acids. Trimming shortened V by 4 bases and J by 0 bases, and 5 bases separated the two germline ends. Germline lookup yields CDR1 SGHRS and CDR2 YFSETQ.

The chain recombines TRBV5-1 with TRBJ2-1, with 13 positions matching TRBD2. The CDR3 is made up of 15 amino acids. Germline V gene lookup returns CDR1 SGHRS and CDR2 YFSETQ. V trimming: 0 bases; J trimming: 10 bases; junction bases outside the gene matches: 4. The CDR3 nucleotides read TGCGCCAGCAGCTTGGGGACTAGCGGGGGCCCCGAGCAGTTCTTC. It encodes CASSLGTSGGPEQFF.

This rearrangement joins TRBV14 to TRBJ1-1, with a weak D call TRBD1 (6 bases). Germline CDR1 is SGHDN and CDR2 is FVKESK. CDR3 length: 15 residues. Trimming removed 3 bases at V and 5 bases at J, with 16 bases between. The CDR3 DNA follows: TGTGCCAGCAGCCACCAACAGGGACGAGGTACTGAAGCTTTCTTT. This encodes CASSHQQGRGTEAFF.

This chain connects TRBV15 to TRBJ2-3; 11 bases match TRBD2. From germline, CDR1 is LNHNV and CDR2 YYDKDF (reference sequence). The length of the CDR3 is 18 residues. V lost 5 bases, J lost 2 bases, and 12 bases stayed unmatched. The CDR3 protein is CATSSQPIAGGVTDTQYF. CDR3 DNA sequence: TGTGCCACCAGCTCACAACCCATAGCGGGGGGGGTCACAGATACGCAGTATTTT.

V gene TRBV7-9 combines with J gene TRBJ2-6, with a tentative D call TRBD2 (6 bases). Germline values: CDR1 SEHNR, CDR2 FQNEAQ (reference sequence). Trimming removed 5 bases at V and 0 bases at J, with 20 bases between. This CDR3 has 19 amino acids. CDR3 in DNA: TGTGCCAGCAGCCTAGAGGCGGGAAGGTCCCACTCTGGGGCCAACGTCCTGACTTTC. It yields the protein CASSLEAGRSHSGANVLTF.

This clone has more than one count but fewer than ten. This rearrangement joins TRBV12-3 or TRBV12-4 to TRBJ1-2; D is ambiguous. Trimming shortened V by 7 bases and J by 5 bases, and 11 bases separated the two germline ends. The CDR3 sequence is 12 residues long. In DNA form, the CDR3 reads TGTGCCAGCACCCGAGGCATTTATGGCTACACCTTC. This codes for CASTRGIYGYTF.

V gene TRBV5-1 combines with J gene TRBJ1-6; the D is unclear. Germline values: CDR1 SGHRS, CDR2 YFSETQ. The V end lost 0 bases, the J end lost 8 bases, and 15 bases lay between the germline ends. CDR3 length: 16 residues. The CDR3 DNA reads as TGCGCCAGCAGCTTGGTTTTGCGGTCGTTGTATTCACCCCTCCACTTT. This sequence encodes CASSLVLRSLYSPLHF.

The chain recombines TRBV27 with TRBJ1-4, with D possibly TRBD1 on 5 matching bases. V was shortened by 1 base and J by 12 bases, with 9 bases between the two germline ends. Germline CDR1 and CDR2: MNHEY and SMNVEV (reference sequence). The length of the CDR3 is 12 residues. CDR3 sequence: CASSLFGRELFF. The CDR3 coding sequence is TGTGCCAGCAGTTTATTTGGCAGGGAACTGTTTTTT.

The rearrangement uses TRBV30 and TRBJ1-2; TRBD1 is a possible D gene (6 bases). The CDR3 consists of 12 residues. The V end was cut by 4 bases, the J end by 6 bases, with 12 bases between. Germline V gene lookup returns CDR1 GTSNPN and CDR2 SVGIG (reference sequence). CDR3 DNA sequence: TGTGCCTGGAACGTAGGGGGTCATGGCTACACCTTC. The encoded protein is CAWNVGGHGYTF.